This is a list of T cell receptor beta chains from one sample in a study of blood T cell repertoires in COVID-19. Data came from immunoSEQ multiplex PCR; TCRdb stores just in-frame clones and leaves some out. This table holds 120,000 to 150,000 clones, about 80% found once. Specimen: peripheral blood. The receptors were gathered from a human donor in a cohort sampled during active COVID-19. The CDR3 runs from the conserved cysteine through the conserved F or W. The D gene is left open where the match is weak. Some rows have no size entry. The others give once, few or many, or a class for an expanded clone.

d_call j_call v_call clone_size cdr3_nt cdr3_aa
TRBD1 TRBJ1-2 TRBV28 NA TGTGCCAGCAGTCGGGGACAGGGGGCATTCTTTTTTGGCTACACCTTC CASSRGQGAFFFGYTF
TRBD2 TRBJ2-2 TRBV2 few TGTGCCAGCAGTGCACTAGCGGGAGGGGACGGGGAGCTGTTTTTT CASSALAGGDGELFF
TRBD2 TRBJ2-2 TRBV9 NA TGTGCCAGCAGCGTAGCGTGGGGACTAGTGACTGCCGGGGAGCTGTTTTTT CASSVAWGLVTAGELFF
NA TRBJ1-5 TRBV30 NA TGTGCCTGGAGCGCCAGCAGGGCTCAGCCCCAGCATTTT CAWSASRAQPQHF
TRBD1 TRBJ1-6 TRBV18 few TGTGCCAGCTCACCACAGGGGGCTAATTCACCCCTCCACTTT CASSPQGANSPLHF
TRBD2 TRBJ2-5 TRBV10-3 NA TGTGCCACCCAGGCGGGAGGCCAGGAGACCCAGTACTTC CATQAGGQETQYF
TRBD2 TRBJ2-1 TRBV19 NA TGTGCCAGTATGGCGGGGGGGAATGAGCAGTTCTTC CASMAGGNEQFF
TRBD1 TRBJ2-7 TRBV19 many TGTGCCAGTAGTATCCGGGACAGGGGCGAGCAGTACTTC CASSIRDRGEQYF
TRBD1 TRBJ2-4 TRBV18 NA TGTGCCAGCTCACGGGGGCTTCAGGGGGACATTCAGTACTTC CASSRGLQGDIQYF
TRBD1 TRBJ1-3 TRBV6-5 NA TGTGCCAGCAGTTACTTTGGGACAGGGGTTGGAAACACCATATATTTT CASSYFGTGVGNTIYF
NA TRBJ2-7 TRBV5-1 NA TGCGCCAGCAGCAGGGGAAGTCAGGGAACGGGCGAGCAGTACTTC CASSRGSQGTGEQYF
NA TRBJ1-4 TRBV5-1 NA TGCGCCAGCAGGGCAGAAAATGAAAAACTGTTTTTT CASRAENEKLFF
NA TRBJ2-1 TRBV3-1/TRBV3-2 NA TGTGCCAGCAGCCAAAGTAGCGCATCCTACAATGAGCAGTTCTTC CASSQSSASYNEQFF
NA TRBJ2-1 TRBV6-5 NA TGTGCCAGCAGCAAACGGGGGAATGAGCAGTTCTTC CASSKRGNEQFF
NA TRBJ2-1 TRBV4-2 NA TGTGCCAGCAGCCAGGTTACAGGGTACAATGAGCAGTTCTTC CASSQVTGYNEQFF
NA TRBJ1-2 TRBV7-2 NA TGTGCCAGCAGCTTAGATCGGGGGTCCGTCTATGGCTACACCTTC CASSLDRGSVYGYTF
NA TRBJ1-2 TRBV5-5 NA TGTGCCAGCAGTCCACAGGGATACTATGGCTACACCTTC CASSPQGYYGYTF